This TCR beta chain was captured in a study of T-cell memory formation after mild COVID-19. About the research overall: Largely donor-specific TCR clusters were found.

TCRdb reprocessed the 5' RACE reads via MiXCR and lists one record per CDR3 protein. In the table there are 300,000 to 400,000 distinct CDR3 sequences, less than 20% of which are singletons. This clonotype has a handful of counts. Its antigen is not identified. The study, taken as a whole, reports: Later expanders leaned CD4+, whereas clones that contracted between day 15 and 85 were balanced CD4/CD8. Some clones that responded turned up in pre-infection memory, which suggests that cross-reactive memory joined in. Clonal second-wave expansions that peaked on day 37 had unconfirmed SARS-CoV-2 specificity.

The CDR3 covers 17 residues. V was trimmed by 2 bases and J by 4 bases, leaving 20 bases between them. The germline V gene has CDR1 KGHSH and CDR2 LQKENI. The sequencing input was PBMCs or a T cell subset sorted from them (not recorded which). The chain combines TRBV18 with TRBJ2-5; D is perhaps TRBD1 (6 bases). The origin of this receptor is a man between 18 and 29 years old who had mild COVID-19 (a few samples of this study predate the infection). Cell type and time point are not known. CDR3 nucleotide sequence: TGTGCCAGCTCACCATGGTCAGGGGAAGGGTCTGGAGAGACCCAGTACTTC. It encodes CASSPWSGEGSGETQYF.